The clone carrying this T cell receptor beta chain has a handful of counts. These data belong to a study of OX40 agonist ivuxolimab in advanced cancers. Clones were sequenced by immunoSEQ multiplex PCR, and TCRdb holds only the in-frame ones, with some missing. The profile shows roughly 41,000 clones, 85% of them singletons. Trimming shortened V by 5 bases and J by 2 bases, and 7 bases separated the two germline ends. The germline CDR1 and CDR2 sequences are MGHDK and SYGVNS. The length of the CDR3 is 13 residues. This receptor was obtained from an adult with an advanced solid tumor such as melanoma, head and neck, liver or kidney cancer. This chain links TRBV25-1 with TRBJ1-5; D gene unclear. The sequencing here drew on CD4+ or CD8+ T cells sorted from blood, taken in a trial of the OX40 agonist ivuxolimab. This CDR3 reads CASSHGGNQPQHF. CDR3 nucleotides: TGTGCCAGCAGTCATGGTGGCAATCAGCCCCAGCATTTT.